The entry below gives a single T cell receptor (beta chain) sequence along with its context. Its cognate antigen has yet to be identified. No clone much larger than this one lies a single base away; base qualities are absent. The time point label of this sample denotes: week 5, during vaccination. Every vaccine dose consisted of 300 ug of a 20-mer mutant IDH1 peptide in Montanide, administered subcutaneously together with topical imiquimod. All donors had newly diagnosed IDH1-mutant astrocytomas of WHO grade 3 or 4 that showed loss of nuclear ATRX. The samples were drawn from NOA16, a multicentre, single-arm, open-label phase I trial in Germany that tested a mutant IDH1 peptide vaccine in humans for the first time. Genomic DNA for TCRB sequencing was extracted from EDTA blood using the DNeasy Blood and Tissue Kit. This specimen belongs to a study of a mutant IDH1 vaccine in newly diagnosed glioma (dated by TCRdb to the early 2020s). As for the study more broadly: Patients received eight vaccinations in weeks 1, 3, 5, 7, 11, 15, 19 and 23, corresponding to visits V03 through V10. Of the approximately 30 treated patients, approximately 62% were male and roughly 38% were female, and a mean age of 40.4 years was recorded. Prior to enrollment, patients had been given standard therapy consisting of radiotherapy alone, temozolomide alone, or radiochemotherapy with temozolomide, with the combination given to most patients. Six visits were used for peripheral blood collection: V03 (baseline), V05, V07, V10, V12 and V13. In the chemotherapy-containing groups, vaccination started alongside temozolomide cycles, whereas in patients who had radiotherapy alone it started 4-6 weeks after radiotherapy. For exploratory analyses, longitudinal TCRB deep sequencing was carried out in more than 20 treated patients wherever samples were available.

Library method: the immunoSEQ multiplex PCR assay. The hsTCRB Kit was used according to the manufacturer's protocol to amplify rearranged TCR beta chain sequences. TCRB libraries were sequenced on an Illumina MiSeq. The published analysis was carried out like this. The kit vendor's proprietary platform handled demultiplexing, trimming and gene mapping. TCRdb took over this immuneACCESS table, retaining in-frame rearrangements with V and J assigned. Such tables are incomplete; in checked studies, under half of the missing clones stem from an unresolved V gene, and the remainder is unexplained. That table is the source of V, J and clone size, and D and trimming were worked out from the DNA. The sample includes around 78,000 clones, with 91% observed a single time. Approximately 0.6% of the sample rests with the top ten. Study-wide findings and limitations: Pseudoprogression appeared unrelated to alterations in the top peripheral T cell clonotypes detected by TCRB sequencing. Availability determined which PBMC samples were chosen for TCRB deep sequencing. The authors stated that sample limitations prevented analyses of patient blood samples from being reproduced. Vaccine-induced immune responses across multiple MHC alleles were detected in approximately 93% of patients.

The junction carries 13 bases between V and J, which are trimmed by 9 bases and 2 bases respectively. According to the germline V gene, CDR1 reads ENHRY and CDR2 reads SYGVKD. Taken from cysteine to phenylalanine, the CDR3 has 13 residues. CDR3 DNA is the only sequence kept; it has 39 bases, read in frame from the first base. This clonotype was sampled from a woman aged 50 to 60 with glioma. The sequencing used PBMCs, collected from a glioma patient whose treatment included an IDH1 peptide vaccine. The rearrangement combines TRBV10-3 with TRBJ1-2, with TRBD1 tentatively as D gene (5 bases match). CDR3 region: CAIRRGANYGYTF. The DNA sequence is as follows: TGTGCCATTAGACGGGGCGCAAACTATGGCTACACCTTC.